A single sample is the source of the 3 T cell receptor beta chains below, sequenced in a study of response to subunit inactivated influenza vaccine. TCRdb called the RT-PCR reads again in MiXCR, with one record for every CDR3 protein. The sample gives about 530,000 distinct CDR3 sequences, 12% of which show up once; more than 8.5% is in the top ten. The input for sequencing was PBMCs from blood, taken on the day of vaccination. The receptors stem from a man aged 50-59 years who received an inactivated influenza vaccine.

The V gene is TRBV12-3 or TRBV12-4, the J gene TRBJ2-2; D might be TRBD2 (6 bases). V was clipped by 3 bases and J by 3 bases, with 11 bases between them. CDR3 length equals 15 residues. The CDR3 loop reads CASSFASVHTGELFF. The CDR3 DNA follows: TGTGCCAGCAGTTTTGCTAGCGTGCACACCGGGGAGCTGTTTTTT.

This clonotype was counted a few times. The chain combines TRBV10-2 with TRBJ1-6, with 11 positions matching TRBD1. This CDR3 comprises 16 residues. Per the germline V gene, CDR1 is WSHSY and CDR2 is SAAADI. The ends lost 5 bases at V and 5 bases at J; junction bases unmatched: 5. The CDR3 spells CASSPDRGLHNSPLHF. The DNA for the CDR3 is TGCGCCAGCAGTCCGGACAGGGGGCTCCATAATTCACCCCTCCACTTT.

Note on this clonotype: A junction boundary mismatches the germline segment, possibly from a read error. The chain is built from TRBV7-9 and TRBJ2-5; D uncertain. The V gene's germline CDR1 is SEHNR and CDR2 FQNEAQ (reference sequence). The CDR3 runs to 14 residues. CDR3 nucleotides: TGTGACAGCAGCTTAACTCCCCCACAAGATACCCAGTACTTC. It codes for CDSSLTPPQDTQYF.